The 19 T cell receptor beta chains below all came from one sample that was sequenced in a study of Tregs in tolerant kidney transplant recipients. The method was immunoSEQ multiplex PCR; TCRdb's version includes in-frame clones alone and lacks a portion of them. Of 90,000 to 150,000 clones listed, roughly nine tenths were seen once; the top ten hold more than 0.45%. The sequencing sample was made of CD4+ T cells from blood. The receptors come from a human donor in good health.

The chain links TRBV11-3 to TRBJ1-1; 8 nucleotides align to TRBD1. Germline values: CDR1 SGHNT, CDR2 YENEEA. V shed 1 base, J shed 4 bases, and the junction held 8 bases outside the gene matches. The CDR3 consists of 16 residues. CDR3 coding DNA: TGTGCCAGCAGCTTAGGGACAGGGATTAGCGGCACTGAAGCTTTCTTT. This codes for CASSLGTGISGTEAFF.

This chain links TRBV5-1 with TRBJ1-1; no reliable D call. This CDR3 is 12 amino acids long. V shed 2 bases and J shed 6 bases, with 8 bases lying between them. CDR1 and CDR2 (germline): SGHRS, YFSETQ. The CDR3 region is CASSLGPSEAFF. CDR3 bases: TGCGCCAGCAGCTTAGGGCCATCTGAAGCTTTCTTT. The full variable domain, rest sourced from reference TRBV5-1 and TRBJ1-1, is KAGVTQTPRYLIKTRGQQVTLSCSPISGHRSVSWYQQTPGQGLQFLFEYFSETQRNKGNFPGRFSGRQFSNSRSEMNVSTLELGDSALYLCASSLGPSEAFFGQGTRLTVV.

The chain joins TRBV5-1 to TRBJ1-1; perhaps TRBD1 as D (5 bases). This CDR3 comprises 13 residues. Per the germline V gene, CDR1 is SGHRS and CDR2 is YFSETQ. Trimming pared 5 bases from V and 3 bases from J, leaving 11 bases between. The CDR3 loop is CASSGGMDTEAFF. The DNA for the CDR3 is TGCGCCAGCAGTGGGGGGATGGACACTGAAGCTTTCTTT.

The rearrangement joins TRBV6-5 to TRBJ2-2, with TRBD2 identical over 8 bases. The CDR3 runs 16 residues. J gave up 5 bases and V 4 bases, and 9 bases lay outside the gene matches. Looked up from germline, CDR1 is MNHEY and CDR2 is SVGAGI. CDR3 loop: CASSFRASGGTGELFF. CDR3 DNA: TGTGCCAGCAGTTTCCGGGCGAGCGGGGGAACCGGGGAGCTGTTTTTT.

The chain combines TRBV6-5 with TRBJ2-3, with D perhaps TRBD2 (6 bases). V was pared by 1 base and J by 2 bases, with 10 bases between. The CDR3 totals 15 residues. Per germline, CDR1 MNHEY and CDR2 SVGAGI. CDR3 residues: CASSYWRGDTDTQYF. As DNA, the CDR3 is TGTGCCAGCAGTTACTGGAGGGGCGACACAGATACGCAGTATTTT.

This clone has a single count. The chain recombines TRBV5-1 with TRBJ2-7, with 9 bases aligning to TRBD2. The CDR3 runs 15 residues. Germline lookup yields CDR1 SGHRS and CDR2 YFSETQ. J gave up 1 base and V 4 bases, and 6 bases lay outside the gene matches. This CDR3 is CASSPLAGESYEQYF. The CDR3 DNA follows: TGCGCCAGCAGCCCGTTAGCGGGGGAGTCCTACGAGCAGTACTTC.

V gene TRBV19 combines with J gene TRBJ1-1; TRBD1 might be the D (5 bases). CDR3 size: 14 residues. V was trimmed by 6 bases and J by 0 bases, leaving 11 bases between them. Germline lookup yields CDR1 LNHDA and CDR2 SQIVND (reference sequence). CDR3 DNA sequence: TGTGCCAGTAGCAAGGGACGGCTGAACACTGAAGCTTTCTTT. Its translation: CASSKGRLNTEAFF.

The CDR3 sequence: CASTLYRDRSYEQYF. The CDR3 region has the DNA TGTGCCAGCACCCTTTACCGGGACAGGAGCTACGAGCAGTACTTC. This chain uses TRBV2 with TRBJ2-7; 8 nucleotides match TRBD1. The CDR3 extends over 15 amino acids. Germline V gene data show CDR1 as SNHLY and CDR2 as FYNNEI. With 7 bases clipped from V and 3 bases from J, the junction kept 11 bases outside the gene matches.

This chain links TRBV6-4 with TRBJ2-2, with 7 bases lining up with TRBD2. This CDR3 has 14 residues. The ends lost 6 bases at V and 2 bases at J; junction bases unmatched: 3. Germline V gene data show CDR1 as MRHNA and CDR2 as SNTAGT. This CDR3 reads CASREGLNTGELFF. The CDR3 nucleotides read TGTGCCAGCAGGGAGGGACTAAACACCGGGGAGCTGTTTTTT.

This chain uses TRBV29-1 with TRBJ2-7; D is unresolved. The CDR3 loop spans 10 amino acids. V was trimmed by 6 bases and J by 3 bases, leaving 6 bases between them. CDR1 is SQVTM and CDR2 is ANQGSEA in the germline V gene. The CDR3 DNA is TGCAGCGTACTTGACTACGAGCAGTACTTC. Protein sequence: CSVLDYEQYF.

The chain's CDR3 is CASSGPWGGELFF. The CDR3 coding sequence is TGTGCCAGCAGTGGACCCTGGGGGGGGGAGCTGTTTTTT. This chain joins TRBV11-2 and TRBJ2-2; D tentatively fits TRBD1 or TRBD2 (5 bases each). CDR1 is SGHAT, CDR2 FQNNGV, per germline. The germline V and J ends were trimmed by 6 bases and 8 bases, with 13 bases remaining between them. CDR3 size: 13 residues.

The chain has TRBV13 and TRBJ2-7, with 7 bases identical to TRBD1. V shed 5 bases, J shed 2 bases, and the junction held 9 bases outside the gene matches. From germline, CDR1 is PRHDT and CDR2 FYEKMQ (reference sequence). This CDR3 region has 15 residues. DNA for the CDR3: TGTGCCAGCAGCCCAAAGGCAGGGGGTCCCTACGAGCAGTACTTC. As protein: CASSPKAGGPYEQYF.

The CDR3 sequence: CASSQVAGGEQYF. As DNA, the CDR3 is TGCGCCAGCAGCCAAGTAGCGGGAGGCGAGCAGTACTTC. This chain links TRBV4-1 with TRBJ2-7; 10 bases are shared with TRBD2. Germline V gene sequence: CDR1 MGHRA, CDR2 YSYEKL. The trim removed 1 base at V and 6 bases at J, leaving 0 bases unmatched. This CDR3 is built from 13 residues.

The genes are TRBV18 and TRBJ2-7, with D hard to call. This CDR3 has 13 residues. The germline V gene has CDR1 KGHSH and CDR2 LQKENI. The V end lost 1 base, the J end lost 3 bases, and 7 bases lay between the germline ends. Here the CDR3 reads CASSPRSIYEQYF. CDR3 DNA sequence: TGTGCCAGCTCACCACGTTCTATCTACGAGCAGTACTTC.

In its sample, this clone was seen a few times. The rearrangement uses TRBV6-7 and TRBJ1-2, with TRBD1 matching over 7 bases. TRBV6-7 is sorted into the ORF group, with uncertain function. V lost 8 bases and J lost 4; bases outside the gene matches: 19. The CDR3 totals 17 residues. CDR3 DNA: TGTGCCAGCCGTCCAGACAGGGCCCACACACGCTCCTATGGCTACACCTTC. The encoded protein is CASRPDRAHTRSYGYTF.

The CDR3 sequence: CASSLAPGTRSGWGNEQFF. The CDR3 nucleotides are TGTGCCAGCAGCTTAGCGCCGGGGACTAGAAGTGGGTGGGGGAATGAGCAGTTCTTC. This chain connects TRBV7-8 to TRBJ2-1; 8 bases map to TRBD2. This CDR3 has 19 amino acids. V trimming: 0 bases; J trimming: 7 bases; junction bases outside the gene matches: 17. CDR1 and CDR2 (germline): SGHVS, FQNEAQ.

The chain is built from TRBV5-1 and TRBJ1-1; D call uncertain. V was cut by 0 bases and J by 2 bases, with 8 bases left in between. Germline CDR1 is SGHRS and CDR2 is YFSETQ. CDR3 length: 14 residues. The CDR3 is CASSLAWANTEAFF. The CDR3 nucleotides read TGCGCCAGCAGCTTGGCCTGGGCCAACACTGAAGCTTTCTTT.

This chain links TRBV6-1 with TRBJ2-4; D could derive from TRBD1 or TRBD2 (8 bases each). Germline V lookup: CDR1 MNHNS, CDR2 SASEGT. Trimming pared 0 bases from V and 4 bases from J, leaving 25 bases between. The CDR3 is 20 amino acids. The CDR3 nucleotides are TGTGCCAGCAGTGAAGCGCGGCAGGGGGCGGCGGGAGGCCAAAAAAACATTCAGTACTTC. It codes for CASSEARQGAAGGQKNIQYF.

V gene TRBV5-4 combines with J gene TRBJ2-4; D is unclear. This CDR3 has 14 amino acids. Looked up from germline, CDR1 is SGHNT and CDR2 is YYREEE (reference sequence). Trimming took 0 bases from V and 0 from J, leaving 4 bases between them. The DNA for the CDR3 is TGTGCCAGCAGCTTGGAACTAGCCAAAAACATTCAGTACTTC. This encodes CASSLELAKNIQYF. Filled out from reference TRBV5-4 and TRBJ2-4, the complete variable domain reads ETGVTQSPTHLIKTRGQQVTLRCSSQSGHNTVSWYQQALGQGPQFIFQYYREEENGRGNFPPRFSGLQFPNYSSELNVNALELDDSALYLCASSLELAKNIQYFGAGTRLSVL.